This is a list of T cell receptor beta chains from one sample in a study of cytomegalovirus exposure and HLA in healthy donors. Using immunoSEQ multiplex PCR, the repertoire was profiled, and TCRdb retains in-frame clones only, with some absent. The data show 120,000 to 150,000 clones, roughly 80% seen once. The sequencing input was PBMCs. These receptor sequences come from a man aged 35-49 years in good health and CMV-seropositive. CDR3s include the opening cysteine and the closing phenylalanine or tryptophan. D genes are given only for firm matches. The listing skips clone size in some rows; elsewhere it reads once, few, many or a size class.

.	.	TRBV18	TRBJ1-5	CASSPSDYQPQHF	TGTGCCAGCTCACCGTCTGACTATCAGCCCCAGCATTTT
TRBD1	few	TRBV28	TRBJ1-5	CASSLTGGYQPQHF	TGTGCCAGCAGTTTAACAGGGGGCTATCAGCCCCAGCATTTT
TRBD2	.	TRBV28	TRBJ2-5	CASSLSGGGGQETQYF	TGTGCCAGCAGTTTATCCGGCGGGGGGGGGCAAGAGACCCAGTACTTC
.	once	TRBV28	TRBJ1-1	CASSLATGRGSEAFF	TGTGCCAGCAGTTTGGCCACGGGGCGGGGGTCTGAAGCTTTCTTT
TRBD1	.	TRBV6-5	TRBJ2-5	CASSYDRGRGETQYF	TGTGCCAGCAGTTACGACAGGGGGCGCGGAGAGACCCAGTACTTC
TRBD2	.	TRBV29-1	TRBJ2-7	CSGWGGNSYEQYF	TGCAGCGGTTGGGGGGGGAACTCCTACGAGCAGTACTTC
TRBD2	.	TRBV6-1	TRBJ2-3	CASNRLAADTQYF	TGTGCCAGCAATCGACTAGCGGCAGATACGCAGTATTTT
.	.	TRBV27	TRBJ2-5	CASSLLVGVGTQYF	TGTGCCAGCAGTTTACTAGTCGGAGTGGGGACCCAGTACTTC
.	once	TRBV27	TRBJ1-2	CASRSGNYGYTF	TGTGCCAGCAGATCCGGGAACTATGGCTACACCTTC
TRBD1	.	TRBV4-3	TRBJ1-5	CASSLKSTGGPQHF	TGCGCCAGCAGCCTTAAATCCACAGGGGGGCCCCAGCATTTT
TRBD2	.	TRBV19	TRBJ2-3	CASSATSGRGADTQYF	TGTGCCAGTAGTGCTACTAGCGGGAGGGGTGCAGATACGCAGTATTTT
.	.	TRBV5-6	TRBJ2-5	CASSLARLQETQYF	TGTGCCAGCAGCTTGGCCAGGCTCCAAGAGACCCAGTACTTC
TRBD2	.	TRBV5-1	TRBJ2-7	CASSLGTSGRNGYEQYF	TGCGCCAGCAGCTTGGGAACTAGCGGGAGGAACGGATACGAGCAGTACTTC
.	.	TRBV5-8	TRBJ1-5	CASSFGLPQHF	TGTGCCAGCAGCTTTGGACTGCCCCAGCATTTT
TRBD2	.	TRBV29-1	TRBJ2-7	CSVSTRTSGPYEQYF	TGCAGCGTCTCTACCCGGACTAGCGGACCCTACGAGCAGTACTTC
.	.	TRBV4-3	TRBJ2-7	CASSQDVGRYEQYF	TGCGCCAGCAGCCAAGATGTAGGGAGGTACGAGCAGTACTTC
TRBD1	.	TRBV15	TRBJ2-5	CATSRDRDREETQYF	TGTGCCACCAGCAGAGATAGGGACAGAGAAGAGACCCAGTACTTC
.	.	TRBV12-1	TRBJ2-7	CASSWVRTSGNYEQYF	TGTGCCAGCAGCTGGGTGCGGACTAGCGGGAACTACGAGCAGTACTTC
.	once	TRBV30	TRBJ2-5	CAWREWASRTAQYF	TGTGCCTGGAGAGAATGGGCCAGCCGAACGGCCCAGTACTTC
TRBD1	.	TRBV7-8	TRBJ1-2	CASSFPGQAGYTF	TGTGCCAGCAGCTTTCCGGGACAGGCTGGCTACACCTTC
.	.	TRBV15	TRBJ2-7	CATSRKGAYEQYF	TGTGCCACCAGTCGAAAGGGGGCCTACGAGCAGTACTTC
TRBD1	.	TRBV28	TRBJ1-2	CASSSPGDAGGAHYGYTF	TGTGCCAGCAGTTCCCCGGGGGATGCAGGGGGCGCACACTATGGCTACACCTTC
.	.	TRBV2	TRBJ2-7	CASRGDLSPFAEQYF	TGTGCCAGCAGGGGGGACTTGAGTCCTTTTGCCGAGCAGTACTTC
TRBD2	.	TRBV30	TRBJ2-5	CAWSVLGLARQETQYF	TGTGCCTGGAGTGTACTGGGACTAGCGCGACAAGAGACCCAGTACTTC
TRBD1	.	TRBV19	TRBJ1-2	CASADRVGGYTF	TGTGCCAGTGCCGACAGGGTAGGTGGCTACACCTTC
TRBD2	.	TRBV5-4	TRBJ2-3	CASASGGALTQYF	TGTGCCAGCGCTAGCGGGGGGGCCCTAACGCAGTATTTT
TRBD2	.	TRBV30	TRBJ2-7	CAWSATSGPYEQYF	TGTGCCTGGAGTGCCACTAGCGGACCCTACGAGCAGTACTTC
.	.	TRBV7-7	TRBJ2-2	CASSTGYTGELFF	TGTGCTAGCAGCACAGGGTACACCGGGGAGCTGTTTTTT
.	.	TRBV5-1	TRBJ1-2	CASSSGFEGQSGYTF	TGCGCCAGCAGCTCGGGGTTCGAAGGGCAATCTGGCTACACCTTC